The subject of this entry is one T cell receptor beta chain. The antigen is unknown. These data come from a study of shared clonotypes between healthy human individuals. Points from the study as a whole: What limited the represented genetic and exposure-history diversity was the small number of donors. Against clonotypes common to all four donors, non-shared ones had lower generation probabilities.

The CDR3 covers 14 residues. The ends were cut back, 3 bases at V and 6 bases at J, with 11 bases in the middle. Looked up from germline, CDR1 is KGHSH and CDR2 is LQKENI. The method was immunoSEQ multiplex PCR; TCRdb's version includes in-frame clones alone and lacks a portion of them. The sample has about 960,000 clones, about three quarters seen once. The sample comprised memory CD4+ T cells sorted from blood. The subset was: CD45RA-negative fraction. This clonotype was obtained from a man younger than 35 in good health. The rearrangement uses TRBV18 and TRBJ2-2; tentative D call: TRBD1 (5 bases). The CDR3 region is CASSPRWGPGELFF. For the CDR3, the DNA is TGTGCCAGCTCACCGCGTTGGGGCCCCGGGGAGCTGTTTTTT.